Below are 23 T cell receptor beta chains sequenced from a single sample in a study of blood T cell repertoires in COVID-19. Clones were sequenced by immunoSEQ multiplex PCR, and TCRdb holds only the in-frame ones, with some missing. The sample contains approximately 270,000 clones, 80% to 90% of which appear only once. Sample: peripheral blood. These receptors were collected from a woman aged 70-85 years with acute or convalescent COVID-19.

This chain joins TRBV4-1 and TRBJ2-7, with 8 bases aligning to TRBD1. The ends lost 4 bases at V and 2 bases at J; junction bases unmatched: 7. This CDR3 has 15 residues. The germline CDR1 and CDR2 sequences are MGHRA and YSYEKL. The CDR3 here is CASSPQGAPPYEQYF. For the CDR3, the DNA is TGCGCCAGCAGCCCCCAGGGGGCACCTCCCTACGAGCAGTACTTC.

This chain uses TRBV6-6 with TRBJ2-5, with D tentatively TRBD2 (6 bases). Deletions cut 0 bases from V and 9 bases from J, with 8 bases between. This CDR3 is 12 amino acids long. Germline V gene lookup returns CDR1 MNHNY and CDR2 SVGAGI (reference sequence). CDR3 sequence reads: CASSYSREAQYF. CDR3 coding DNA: TGTGCCAGCAGTTACTCGAGGGAGGCCCAGTACTTC.

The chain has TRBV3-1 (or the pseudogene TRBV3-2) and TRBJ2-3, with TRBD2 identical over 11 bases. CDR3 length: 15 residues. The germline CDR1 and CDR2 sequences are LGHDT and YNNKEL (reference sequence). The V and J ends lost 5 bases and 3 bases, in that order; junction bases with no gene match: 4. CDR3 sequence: CASSSTSGATDTQYF. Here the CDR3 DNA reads TGTGCCAGCAGCTCGACTAGCGGGGCTACAGATACGCAGTATTTT.

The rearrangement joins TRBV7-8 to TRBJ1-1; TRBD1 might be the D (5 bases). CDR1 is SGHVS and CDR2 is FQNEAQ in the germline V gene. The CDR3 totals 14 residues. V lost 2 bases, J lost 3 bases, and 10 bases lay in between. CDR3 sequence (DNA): TGTGCCAGCAGCTTATGGGGGGAGGACACTGAAGCTTTCTTT. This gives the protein CASSLWGEDTEAFF.

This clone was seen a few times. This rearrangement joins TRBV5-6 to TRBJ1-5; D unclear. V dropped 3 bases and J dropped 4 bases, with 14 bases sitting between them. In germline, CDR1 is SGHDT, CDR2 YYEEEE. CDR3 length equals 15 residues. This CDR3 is CASSWSLSGNQPQHF. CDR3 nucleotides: TGTGCCAGCAGCTGGAGTTTATCGGGAAATCAGCCCCAGCATTTT.

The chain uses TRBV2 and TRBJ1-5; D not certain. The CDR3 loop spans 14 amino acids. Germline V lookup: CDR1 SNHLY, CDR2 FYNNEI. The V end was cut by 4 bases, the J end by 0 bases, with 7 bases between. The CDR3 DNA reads TGTGCCAGCAGTGCGGTTAATAGCAATCAGCCCCAGCATTTT. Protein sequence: CASSAVNSNQPQHF. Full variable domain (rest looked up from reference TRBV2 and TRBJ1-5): EPEVTQTPSHQVTQMGQEVILRCVPISNHLYFYWYRQILGQKVEFLVSFYNNEISEKSEIFDDQFSVERPDGSNFTLKIRSTKLEDSAMYFCASSAVNSNQPQHFGDGTRLSIL.

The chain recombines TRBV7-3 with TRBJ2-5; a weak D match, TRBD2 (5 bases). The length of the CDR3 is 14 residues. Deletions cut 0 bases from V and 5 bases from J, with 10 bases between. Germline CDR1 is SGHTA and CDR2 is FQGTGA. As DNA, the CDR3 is TGTGCCAGCAGCTTAACTGTGGGCGGGGAGACCCAGTACTTC. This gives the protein CASSLTVGGETQYF.

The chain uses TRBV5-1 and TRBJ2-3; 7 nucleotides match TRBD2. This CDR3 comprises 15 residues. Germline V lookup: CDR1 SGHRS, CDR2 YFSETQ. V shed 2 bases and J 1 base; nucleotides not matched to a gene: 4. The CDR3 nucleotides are TGCGCCAGCAGCTTTCAGGCGGGGGGCACAGATACGCAGTATTTT. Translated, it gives CASSFQAGGTDTQYF.

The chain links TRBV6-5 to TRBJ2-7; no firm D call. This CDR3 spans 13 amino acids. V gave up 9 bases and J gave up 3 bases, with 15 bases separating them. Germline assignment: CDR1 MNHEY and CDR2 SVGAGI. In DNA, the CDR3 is TGTGCCAGTTCGACGGCGTGGAGCTACGAGCAGTACTTC. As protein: CASSTAWSYEQYF.

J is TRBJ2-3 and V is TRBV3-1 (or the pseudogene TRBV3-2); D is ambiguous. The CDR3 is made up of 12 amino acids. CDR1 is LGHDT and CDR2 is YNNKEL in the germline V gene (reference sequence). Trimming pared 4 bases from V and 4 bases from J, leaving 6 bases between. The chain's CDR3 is CASSPGADTQYF. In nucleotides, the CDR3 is TGTGCCAGCAGCCCAGGCGCAGATACGCAGTATTTT.

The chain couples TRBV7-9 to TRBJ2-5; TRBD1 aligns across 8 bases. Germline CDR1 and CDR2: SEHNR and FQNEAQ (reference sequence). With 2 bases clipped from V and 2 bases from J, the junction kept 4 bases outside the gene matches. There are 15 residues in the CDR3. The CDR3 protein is CASSLQGTGQETQYF. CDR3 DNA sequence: TGTGCCAGCAGCTTACAAGGGACAGGTCAAGAGACCCAGTACTTC.

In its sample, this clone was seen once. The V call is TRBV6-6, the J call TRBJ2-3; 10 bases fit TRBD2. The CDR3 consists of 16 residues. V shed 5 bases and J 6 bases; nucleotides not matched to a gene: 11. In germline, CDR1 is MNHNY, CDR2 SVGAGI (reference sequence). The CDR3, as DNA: TGTGCCAGCAGTCCCGGAGCGGGGGGGACTTTGGATACGCAGTATTTT. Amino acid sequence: CASSPGAGGTLDTQYF.

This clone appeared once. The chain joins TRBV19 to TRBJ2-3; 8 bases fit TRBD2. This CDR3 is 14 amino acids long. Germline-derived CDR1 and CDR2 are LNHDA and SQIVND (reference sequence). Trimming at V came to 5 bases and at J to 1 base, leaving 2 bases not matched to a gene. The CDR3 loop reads CASSSAGGTDTQYF. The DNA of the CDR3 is TGTGCCAGTAGTTCAGCGGGGGGCACAGATACGCAGTATTTT.

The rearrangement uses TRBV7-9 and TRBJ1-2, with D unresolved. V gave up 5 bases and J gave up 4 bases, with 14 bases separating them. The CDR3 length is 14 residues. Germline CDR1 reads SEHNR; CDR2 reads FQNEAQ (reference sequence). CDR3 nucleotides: TGTGCCAGCAGCCCAACCCCTAATCTCTATGGCTACACCTTC. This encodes CASSPTPNLYGYTF.

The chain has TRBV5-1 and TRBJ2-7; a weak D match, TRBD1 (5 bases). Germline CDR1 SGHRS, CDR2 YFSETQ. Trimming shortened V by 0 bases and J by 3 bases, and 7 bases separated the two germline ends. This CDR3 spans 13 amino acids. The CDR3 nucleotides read TGCGCCAGCAGCTTGGAGGGGCTCTACGAGCAGTACTTC. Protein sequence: CASSLEGLYEQYF.

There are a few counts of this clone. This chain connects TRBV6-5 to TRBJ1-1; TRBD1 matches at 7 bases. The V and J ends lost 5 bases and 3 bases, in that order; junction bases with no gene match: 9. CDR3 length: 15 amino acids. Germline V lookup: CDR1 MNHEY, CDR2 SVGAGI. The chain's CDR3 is CASSRQGDRDTEAFF. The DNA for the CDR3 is TGTGCCAGCAGTCGTCAGGGGGATAGGGACACTGAAGCTTTCTTT.

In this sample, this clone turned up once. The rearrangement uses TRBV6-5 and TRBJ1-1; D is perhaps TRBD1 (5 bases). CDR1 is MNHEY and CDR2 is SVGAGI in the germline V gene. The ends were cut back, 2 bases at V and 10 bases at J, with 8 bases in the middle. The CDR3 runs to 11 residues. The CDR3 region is CASSYKGIAFF. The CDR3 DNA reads TGTGCCAGCAGTTACAAGGGGATAGCTTTCTTT.

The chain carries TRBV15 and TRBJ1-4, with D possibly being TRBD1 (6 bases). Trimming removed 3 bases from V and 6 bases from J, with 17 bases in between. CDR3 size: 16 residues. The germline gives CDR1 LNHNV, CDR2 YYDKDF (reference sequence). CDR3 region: CATSRYGDIRDEKLFF. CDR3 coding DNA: TGTGCCACCAGCAGGTATGGGGACATTCGGGATGAAAAACTGTTTTTT.

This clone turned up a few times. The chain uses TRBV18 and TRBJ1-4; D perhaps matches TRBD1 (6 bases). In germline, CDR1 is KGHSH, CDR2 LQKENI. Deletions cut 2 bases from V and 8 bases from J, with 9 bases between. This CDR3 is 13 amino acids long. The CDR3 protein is CASSPGGSEKLFF. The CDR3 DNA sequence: TGTGCCAGCTCACCAGGGGGCAGCGAAAAACTGTTTTTT.

The CDR3 nucleotides read TGTGCCAGCACCGGACTAGCGGGGGGGCACAATCCGTTCTTC. Translating gives CASTGLAGGHNPFF. The V gene is TRBV6-5, the J gene TRBJ2-1; TRBD2 matches 15 bases. V lost 7 bases, J lost 15 bases, and 10 bases stayed unmatched. CDR3 size: 14 residues. Germline CDR1 reads MNHEY; CDR2 reads SVGAGI.

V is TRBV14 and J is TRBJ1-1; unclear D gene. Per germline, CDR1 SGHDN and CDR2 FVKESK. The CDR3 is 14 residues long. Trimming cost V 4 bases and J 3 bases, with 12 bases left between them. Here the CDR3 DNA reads TGTGCCAGCAGCCGCAGTGATTATTACACTGAAGCTTTCTTT. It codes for CASSRSDYYTEAFF. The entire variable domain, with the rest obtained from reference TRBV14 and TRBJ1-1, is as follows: EAGVTQFPSHSVIEKGQTVTLRCDPISGHDNLYWYRRVMGKEIKFLLHFVKESKQDESGMPNNRFLAERTGGTYSTLKVQPAELEDSGVYFCASSRSDYYTEAFFGQGTRLTVV.

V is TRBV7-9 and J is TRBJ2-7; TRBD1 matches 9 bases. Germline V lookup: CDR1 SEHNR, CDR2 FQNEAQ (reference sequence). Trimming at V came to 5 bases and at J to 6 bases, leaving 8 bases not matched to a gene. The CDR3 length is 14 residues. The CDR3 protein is CASSRRDRDGEQYF. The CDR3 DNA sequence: TGTGCCAGCAGCCGACGGGACAGGGATGGCGAGCAGTACTTC.

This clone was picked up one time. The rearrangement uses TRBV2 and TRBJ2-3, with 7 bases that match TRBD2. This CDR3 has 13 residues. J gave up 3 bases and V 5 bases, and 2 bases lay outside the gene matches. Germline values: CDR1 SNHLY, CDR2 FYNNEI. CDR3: CASSTGLTDTQYF. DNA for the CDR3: TGTGCCAGCAGTACGGGACTAACAGATACGCAGTATTTT.